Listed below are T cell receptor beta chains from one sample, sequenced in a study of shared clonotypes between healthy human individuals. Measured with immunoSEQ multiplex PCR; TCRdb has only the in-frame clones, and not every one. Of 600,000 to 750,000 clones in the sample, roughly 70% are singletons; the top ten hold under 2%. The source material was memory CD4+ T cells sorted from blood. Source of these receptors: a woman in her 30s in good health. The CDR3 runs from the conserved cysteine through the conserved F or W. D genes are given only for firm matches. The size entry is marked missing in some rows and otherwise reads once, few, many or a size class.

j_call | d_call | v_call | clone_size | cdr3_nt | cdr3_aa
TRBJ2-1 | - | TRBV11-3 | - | TGTGCCAGCAGCTTAGATAATTGGGACGGCAACAATGAGCAGTTCTTC | CASSLDNWDGNNEQFF
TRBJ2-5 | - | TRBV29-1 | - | TGCAGCGTTGGAGCGGCAGCCGGAGAGACCCAGTACTTC | CSVGAAAGETQYF
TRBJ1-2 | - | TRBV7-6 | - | TGTGCCAGCAGCTTAGTACACGGGGCTAACTATGGCTACACCTTC | CASSLVHGANYGYTF
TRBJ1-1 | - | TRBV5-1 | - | TGCGCCAGCAGCTTGGTCGTGACAGGCCCGAACACTGAAGCTTTCTTT | CASSLVVTGPNTEAFF
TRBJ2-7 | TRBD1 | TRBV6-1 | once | TGTGCCAGCAGCTCCGGGACAGGGGGCTACGAGCAGTACTTC | CASSSGTGGYEQYF
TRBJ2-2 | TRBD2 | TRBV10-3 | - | TGTGCCATCAGCCTCGCGGGGGATCCGGGGGAGCTGTTTTTT | CAISLAGDPGELFF
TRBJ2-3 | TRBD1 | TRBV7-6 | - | TGTGCCAGCAGCTTAATGGACAGGGGTGGCACAGATACGCAGTATTTT | CASSLMDRGGTDTQYF
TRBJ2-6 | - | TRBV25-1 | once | TGTGCCAGCAGTGAATCTGACTCTGGGGCCAACGTCCTGACTTTC | CASSESDSGANVLTF
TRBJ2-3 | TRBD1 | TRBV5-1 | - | TGCGCCAGCAGCGTTGCACAGGGGGCTAGCACAGATACGCAGTATTTT | CASSVAQGASTDTQYF
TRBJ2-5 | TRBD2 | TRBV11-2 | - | TGTGCCAGCAGCTTAGAATTGGGAGCGGGAGGGCCAAAGACCCAGTACTTC | CASSLELGAGGPKTQYF
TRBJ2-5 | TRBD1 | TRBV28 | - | TGTGCCAGCAGTTCTCCGGGACAGGGAGGAGAGACCCAGTACTTC | CASSSPGQGGETQYF
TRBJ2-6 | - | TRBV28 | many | TGTGCCACCCCGTCTTTCCCTGGGGCCAACGTCCTGACTTTC | CATPSFPGANVLTF
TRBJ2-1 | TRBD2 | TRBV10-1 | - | TGCGCCAGCAGTGAGTTCCGACTAGCGGGAGAGCAGTTCTTC | CASSEFRLAGEQFF
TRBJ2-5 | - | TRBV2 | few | TGTGCCAGCAGTGTGGTGGGGGAGACCCAGTACTTC | CASSVVGETQYF
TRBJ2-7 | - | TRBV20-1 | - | TGCAGTGCTGGAGGGGCCTACGAGCAGTACTTC | CSAGGAYEQYF
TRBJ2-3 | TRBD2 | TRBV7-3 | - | TGTGCCAGCAGCTTAACTGCCAGCGGGGCAGGCACAGATACGCAGTATTTT | CASSLTASGAGTDTQYF
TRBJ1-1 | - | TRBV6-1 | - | TGTGCCAGCAGTCGACGGGACACTGAAGCTTTCTTT | CASSRRDTEAFF
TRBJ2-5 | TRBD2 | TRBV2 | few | TGTGCCAGCAGTAAGGCGGGACTAGCGGAAGAGACCCAGTACTTC | CASSKAGLAEETQYF
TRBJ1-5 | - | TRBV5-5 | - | TGTGCCAGCAGCTTGGTGGGACATCAGCCCCAGCATTTT | CASSLVGHQPQHF
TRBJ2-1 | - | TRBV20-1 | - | TGCAGTGCTAGCTTATACAATGAGCAGTTCTTC | CSASLYNEQFF
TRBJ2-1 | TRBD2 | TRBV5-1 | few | TGCGCCAGCAGCTTGTCTAGCGGAAGCTACAATGAGCAGTTCTTC | CASSLSSGSYNEQFF
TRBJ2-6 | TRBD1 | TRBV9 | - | TGTGCCAGCAGCGTCGACAGGGTTCCCGTCCTGACTTTC | CASSVDRVPVLTF
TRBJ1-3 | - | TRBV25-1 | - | TGTGCCAGCACGGGCCTCAGAGACACCATATATTTT | CASTGLRDTIYF
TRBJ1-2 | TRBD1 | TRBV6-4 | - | TGTGCCAGCAGCGAAATTCAGGGGGCGGGCTATGGCTACACCTTC | CASSEIQGAGYGYTF
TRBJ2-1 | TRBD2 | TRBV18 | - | TGTGCCAGCTCACCTCCCTCGCTAGCGGGAGGGTACAATGAGCAGTTCTTC | CASSPPSLAGGYNEQFF
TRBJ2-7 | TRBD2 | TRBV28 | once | TGTGCCAGCAGTTGGGGGGGAACCTACGAGCAGTACTTC | CASSWGGTYEQYF
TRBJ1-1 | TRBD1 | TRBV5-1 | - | TGCGCCAGCAGCCCCGGGACAGCGAACACTGAAGCTTTCTTT | CASSPGTANTEAFF
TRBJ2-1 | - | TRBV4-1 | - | TGCGCCAGCAGCCACCCTGTAGCGAGCTCCTACAATGAGCAGTTCTTC | CASSHPVASSYNEQFF
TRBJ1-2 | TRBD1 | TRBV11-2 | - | TGTGCCAGCAGCTCAGTTACAGGGGGCTATGGCTACACCTTC | CASSSVTGGYGYTF
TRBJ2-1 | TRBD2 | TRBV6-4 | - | TGTGCCAGCAGTGAGGCTAGCGGGAGCCTACTACAAAATGAGCAGTTCTTC | CASSEASGSLLQNEQFF
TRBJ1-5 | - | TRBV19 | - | TGTGCCAGTACCGAGTCTGGCAGGGGCAATCAGCCCCAGCATTTT | CASTESGRGNQPQHF
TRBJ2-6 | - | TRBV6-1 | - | TGTGCCACCGTTGACATGGCTGGGGCCAACGTCCTGACTTTC | CATVDMAGANVLTF
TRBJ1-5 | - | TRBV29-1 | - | TGCAGCACGGGTGGCCAGGGTGGTCAGCCCCAGCATTTT | CSTGGQGGQPQHF
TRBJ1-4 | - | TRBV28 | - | TGTGCCAGCAGTTCCCCTCGGCAGGGTAGTGAAAAACTGTTTTTT | CASSSPRQGSEKLFF
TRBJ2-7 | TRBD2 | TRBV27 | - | TGTGCCAGCTACGGGACTAGCGGGATGAACTACGAGCAGTACTTC | CASYGTSGMNYEQYF
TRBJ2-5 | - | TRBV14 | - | TGTGCCAGCAGCCGGGCGCGAGCACCCCGGGAGACCCAGTACTTC | CASSRARAPRETQYF
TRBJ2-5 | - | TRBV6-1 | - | TGTGCCAGCAGACTCGTGATTCGCGGGGAGACCCAGTACTTC | CASRLVIRGETQYF
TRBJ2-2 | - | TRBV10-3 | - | TGTGCCATCAGTCCCACTACCGGGGAGCTGTTTTTT | CAISPTTGELFF
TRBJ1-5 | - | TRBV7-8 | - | TGTGCCAGCAGCTCCCAACGTGATCAGCCCCAGCATTTT | CASSSQRDQPQHF
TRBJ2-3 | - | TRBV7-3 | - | TGTGCCAGCAGCTTATGGTCAGCTAGCACAGATACGCAGTATTTT | CASSLWSASTDTQYF
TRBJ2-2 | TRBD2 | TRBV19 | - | TGTGCCAGTAGTATTGGGGCGGGAGTAACCGGGGAGCTGTTTTTT | CASSIGAGVTGELFF
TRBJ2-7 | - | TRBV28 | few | TGTGCCAGCAGTTTATTTGTATCCTACGAGCAGTACTTC | CASSLFVSYEQYF
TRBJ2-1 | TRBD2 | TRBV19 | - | TGTGCCAGTAGCGGGACTAGCGGGAGTGTGAATGAGCAGTTCTTC | CASSGTSGSVNEQFF
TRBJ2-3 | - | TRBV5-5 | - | TGTGCCAGCAGCTTTGCAGACCTCCGCACAGATACGCAGTATTTT | CASSFADLRTDTQYF
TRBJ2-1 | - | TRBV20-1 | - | TGCAGTGCCCGGCCGTACAATGAGCAGTTCTTC | CSARPYNEQFF
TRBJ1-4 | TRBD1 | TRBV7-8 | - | TGTGCCAGCAGCTTCACACAGGGGTTAACTAATGAAAAACTGTTTTTT | CASSFTQGLTNEKLFF